Presented here are 14 T cell receptor beta chains from one specimen sequenced in a study of PD-1 blockade in mismatch repair-deficient tumors. Method: immunoSEQ multiplex PCR; TCRdb's copy keeps in-frame clones and lacks some. The sample yields about 120,000 clones, about 83% seen once. Source: peripheral blood, taken about 60 weeks after starting pembrolizumab. The receptors were gathered from an adult with mismatch repair-deficient cancer.

The chain links TRBV27 to TRBJ1-5; D might be TRBD1 (5 bases). This CDR3 contains 14 residues. V was pared by 5 bases and J by 5 bases, with 13 bases between. Germline CDR1 MNHEY, CDR2 SMNVEV (reference sequence). The CDR3 DNA is TGTGCCAGCAGTCCACCCGGGGGTTATCAGCCCCAGCATTTT. Translating it yields CASSPPGGYQPQHF.

The rearrangement uses TRBV19 and TRBJ1-3; D unclear. The germline V gene encodes CDR1 LNHDA and CDR2 SQIVND (reference sequence). This CDR3 region has 15 residues. Trimming removed 5 bases at V and 2 bases at J, with 13 bases between. The DNA for the CDR3 is TGTGCCAGTAGTTTCGGCGACGGGGCTGGAAACACCATATATTTT. Translation: CASSFGDGAGNTIYF.

The J gene is TRBJ2-2, the V gene TRBV5-8; possible D gene TRBD2, 5 bases. V lost 4 bases and J 8 bases, leaving 15 bases between the germline ends. Per the germline V gene, CDR1 is SGHTS and CDR2 is YDEGEE. This CDR3 contains 14 residues. The CDR3 DNA reads as TGTGCCAGCAGCCTGGAGGCCTTTCAAGGGGAGCTGTTTTTT. Translated: CASSLEAFQGELFF.

This clone was seen once. This chain joins TRBV30 and TRBJ2-2; D is unclear. CDR3 length equals 13 residues. Per germline, CDR1 GTSNPN and CDR2 SVGIG (reference sequence). V lost 0 bases and J 8 bases, leaving 10 bases between the germline ends. The DNA of the CDR3 is TGTGCCTGGAGTGTTGTTGGTTCTGGGGAGCTGTTTTTT. Protein sequence: CAWSVVGSGELFF.

CDR3: CASSRTGGSGQYF. Written as DNA, the CDR3 is TGTGCCAGCAGCCGGACAGGGGGGAGTGGGCAGTACTTC. The chain carries TRBV5-6 and TRBJ2-7, with 10 bases lining up with TRBD1. This CDR3 comprises 13 residues. Trimming at V came to 4 bases and at J to 9 bases, leaving 7 bases not matched to a gene. Germline values: CDR1 SGHDT, CDR2 YYEEEE.

The V and J genes are TRBV5-1 and TRBJ2-5; D gene ambiguous. V was pared by 2 bases and J by 5 bases, with 16 bases between. Per germline, CDR1 SGHRS and CDR2 YFSETQ. The CDR3 runs 15 residues. The CDR3 region is CASSFHFLAGETQYF. The CDR3 DNA follows: TGCGCCAGCAGCTTCCACTTTCTGGCCGGGGAGACCCAGTACTTC. The full variable domain, in which reference TRBV5-1 and TRBJ2-5 provide the parts outside the CDR3, is KAGVTQTPRYLIKTRGQQVTLSCSPISGHRSVSWYQQTPGQGLQFLFEYFSETQRNKGNFPGRFSGRQFSNSRSEMNVSTLELGDSALYLCASSFHFLAGETQYFGPGTRLLVL.

J is TRBJ1-1 and V is TRBV7-8; D remains ambiguous. From germline, CDR1 is SGHVS and CDR2 FQNEAQ. The CDR3 has 12 amino acids. Trimming pared 3 bases from V and 4 bases from J, leaving 6 bases between. The CDR3 sequence is CASSLATTEAFF. The CDR3 bases are TGTGCCAGCAGCTTGGCGACCACTGAAGCTTTCTTT. The full variable domain, completed using reference TRBV7-8 and TRBJ1-1, is GAGVSQSPRYKVAKRGQDVALRCDPISGHVSLFWYQQALGQGPEFLTYFQNEAQLDKSGLPSDRFFAERPEGSVSTLKIQRTQQEDSAVYLCASSLATTEAFFGQGTRLTVV.

V and J are TRBV25-1 and TRBJ2-6; D is tentatively TRBD1 or TRBD2 (5 bases each). The V and J ends lost 3 bases and 0 bases respectively, with 15 bases between them. The CDR3 loop spans 18 amino acids. Germline CDR1 MGHDK, CDR2 SYGVNS. The CDR3 bases are TGTGCCAGCAGTGATCGCCGGGACGGTAGCTCTGGGGCCAACGTCCTGACTTTC. It codes for CASSDRRDGSSGANVLTF.

V gene TRBV7-9 combines with J gene TRBJ2-3, with 12 nucleotides matching TRBD2. Looked up from germline, CDR1 is SEHNR and CDR2 is FQNEAQ (reference sequence). The CDR3 spans 16 residues. The ends lost 4 bases at V and 5 bases at J; junction bases unmatched: 7. CDR3 sequence: CASSSRLAGVQDTQYF. The CDR3 DNA follows: TGTGCCAGCAGCTCGCGACTAGCGGGAGTACAAGATACGCAGTATTTT.

This sequence joins TRBV25-1 and TRBJ2-2; 7 bases line up with TRBD2. The V and J ends lost 4 bases and 5 bases, in that order; junction bases with no gene match: 7. Germline loops: CDR1 MGHDK, CDR2 SYGVNS. This CDR3 is built from 15 residues. The CDR3: CASSALAESTGELFF. The CDR3 nucleotides are TGTGCCAGCAGTGCCCTAGCGGAGTCTACCGGGGAGCTGTTTTTT.

The chain carries TRBV7-6 and TRBJ2-2; D unclear. V lost 0 bases to trimming and J lost 4 bases, with 12 bases between them. This CDR3 contains 16 residues. From germline, CDR1 is SGHVS and CDR2 FNYEAQ. The CDR3 loop reads CASSLARALGTGELFF. Written as DNA, the CDR3 is TGTGCCAGCAGCTTAGCAAGGGCTTTGGGCACCGGGGAGCTGTTTTTT.

The chain joins TRBV5-4 to TRBJ2-1; D ambiguous. Trimming cost V 5 bases and J 0 bases, with 15 bases left between them. The germline CDR1 and CDR2 sequences are SGHNT and YYREEE (reference sequence). The CDR3 has 16 residues. DNA of the CDR3: TGTGCCAGCAGGCAGGCTCTAGACAACTCCTACAATGAGCAGTTCTTC. This codes for CASRQALDNSYNEQFF. Supplemented by reference TRBV5-4 and TRBJ2-1, the full variable domain reads ETGVTQSPTHLIKTRGQQVTLRCSSQSGHNTVSWYQQALGQGPQFIFQYYREEENGRGNFPPRFSGLQFPNYSSELNVNALELDDSALYLCASRQALDNSYNEQFFGPGTRLTVL.

This sequence joins TRBV11-3 and TRBJ2-7; no clear D. Per the germline V gene, CDR1 is SGHNT and CDR2 is YENEEA. The CDR3 is made up of 12 amino acids. V was cut by 2 bases and J by 6 bases, with 8 bases left in between. The CDR3: CASSLSVGEQYF. Here the CDR3 DNA reads TGTGCCAGCAGCTTAAGTGTGGGCGAGCAGTACTTC. Full variable domain (remainder filled in from reference TRBV11-3 and TRBJ2-7): EAGVVQSPRYKIIEKKQPVAFWCNPISGHNTLYWYLQNLGQGPELLIRYENEEAVDDSQLPKDRFSAERLKGVDSTLKIQPAELGDSAVYLCASSLSVGEQYFGPGTRLTVT.

This clone was seen once. The chain is built from TRBV23-1 and TRBJ2-5, with TRBD1 matching 9 bases. TRBV23-1 is labeled an ORF, and its function is uncertain. The CDR3 contains 18 residues. Trimming removed 3 bases from V and 0 bases from J; junction bases left unmatched: 11. CDR3: CASSHPWDRVIYQETQYF. DNA of the CDR3: TGCGCCAGCAGTCACCCCTGGGACAGGGTTATTTACCAAGAGACCCAGTACTTC.